This T cell receptor beta chain comes out of a study of blood T cells in healthy people across ages. A second roughly 6 to 12 cycle PCR used barcoded and J-beta primers. TCRdb redid the calling of the 5' RACE reads with MiXCR, one entry per CDR3 protein. The sample consists of approximately 800,000 distinct CDR3 sequences, approximately 59% of them appearing once. V was shortened by 3 bases and J by 0 bases, with 15 bases between the two germline ends. The CDR3 is 17 residues long. CDR1 is LGHNA and CDR2 is YSLEER in the germline V gene. The clonotype was recovered from a man younger than 45 in good health. The material sequenced was blood. The chain recombines TRBV4-3 with TRBJ2-1, with D perhaps assigned TRBD1 or TRBD2 (5 bases each). CDR3 nucleotides: TGCGCCAGCAGCCAGACCGGGACGGCGAGCTCCTACAATGAGCAGTTCTTC. Protein sequence: CASSQTGTASSYNEQFF.